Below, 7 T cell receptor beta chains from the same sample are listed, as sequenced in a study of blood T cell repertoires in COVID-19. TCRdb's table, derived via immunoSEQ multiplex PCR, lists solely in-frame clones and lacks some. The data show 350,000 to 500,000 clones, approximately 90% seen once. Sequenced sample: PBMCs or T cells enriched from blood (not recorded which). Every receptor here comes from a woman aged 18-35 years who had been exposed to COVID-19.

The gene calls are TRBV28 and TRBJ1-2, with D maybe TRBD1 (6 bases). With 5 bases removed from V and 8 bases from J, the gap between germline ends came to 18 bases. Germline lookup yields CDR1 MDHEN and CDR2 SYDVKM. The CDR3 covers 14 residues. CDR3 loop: CASSPTHTGNGYTF. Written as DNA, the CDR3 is TGTGCCAGCAGTCCTACCCATACAGGGAACGGCTACACCTTC.

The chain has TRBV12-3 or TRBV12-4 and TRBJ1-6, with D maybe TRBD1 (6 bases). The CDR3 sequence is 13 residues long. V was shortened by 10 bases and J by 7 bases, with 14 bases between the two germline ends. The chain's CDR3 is CATAGAGNSPLHF. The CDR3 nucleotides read TGTGCCACTGCAGGGGCTGGGAATTCACCCCTCCACTTT.

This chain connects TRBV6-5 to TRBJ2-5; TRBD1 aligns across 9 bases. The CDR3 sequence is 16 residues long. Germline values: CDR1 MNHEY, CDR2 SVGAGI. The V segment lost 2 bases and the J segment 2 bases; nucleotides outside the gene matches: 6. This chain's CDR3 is CASSYGPGTGQETQYF. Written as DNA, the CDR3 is TGTGCCAGCAGTTACGGACCCGGGACAGGGCAAGAGACCCAGTACTTC.

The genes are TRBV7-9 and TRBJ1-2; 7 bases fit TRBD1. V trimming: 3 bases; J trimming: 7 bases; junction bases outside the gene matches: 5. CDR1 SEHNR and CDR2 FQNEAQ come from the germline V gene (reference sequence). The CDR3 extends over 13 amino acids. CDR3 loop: CASSLTGNGGYTF. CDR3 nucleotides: TGTGCCAGCAGCTTGACAGGGAACGGTGGCTACACCTTC.

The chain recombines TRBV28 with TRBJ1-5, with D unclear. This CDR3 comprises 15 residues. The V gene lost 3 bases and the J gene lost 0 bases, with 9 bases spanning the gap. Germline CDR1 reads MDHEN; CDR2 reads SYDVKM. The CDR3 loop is CASSFLGSSNQPQHF. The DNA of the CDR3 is TGTGCCAGCAGTTTTCTAGGCAGTAGCAATCAGCCCCAGCATTTT.

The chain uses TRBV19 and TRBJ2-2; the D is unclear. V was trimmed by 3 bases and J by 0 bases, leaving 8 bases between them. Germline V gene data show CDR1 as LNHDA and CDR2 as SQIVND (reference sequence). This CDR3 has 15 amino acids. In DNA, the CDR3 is TGTGCCAGTAGTATCCACAGCTCGAACACCGGGGAGCTGTTTTTT. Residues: CASSIHSSNTGELFF.

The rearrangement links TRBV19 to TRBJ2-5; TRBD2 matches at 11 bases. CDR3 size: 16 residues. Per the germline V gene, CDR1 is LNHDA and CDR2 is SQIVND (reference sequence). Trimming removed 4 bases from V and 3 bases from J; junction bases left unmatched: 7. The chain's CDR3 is CASSTRLAGIKETQYF. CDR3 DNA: TGTGCCAGTAGTACACGACTAGCGGGAATAAAAGAGACCCAGTACTTC.